The 22 T cell receptor beta chains listed next were all sequenced from one sample in a study of shared clonotypes between healthy human individuals. TCRdb's table, derived via immunoSEQ multiplex PCR, lists solely in-frame clones and lacks some. The table records roughly 570,000 clones, about 98% of them present only once. Selected positively for CCR7 and CD45RO-negative, naive CD8 cells excluded terminally differentiated effector memory CD45RA+ cells. Specimen: naive CD8+ T cells sorted from blood. These receptors were obtained from a man aged 30-40 years in good health.

This chain joins TRBV6-5 and TRBJ1-5; 11 nucleotides line up with TRBD1. This CDR3 is 15 amino acids long. Germline CDR1 is MNHEY and CDR2 is SVGAGI. After removal of 6 bases from V and 11 bases from J, the junction contained 12 bases not matched to a gene. CDR3 nucleotide sequence: TGTGCCAGCAGCCCCCTGGACAGGGGGCTTTCAACCCAGCATTTT. This encodes CASSPLDRGLSTQHF.

V gene TRBV5-1 combines with J gene TRBJ2-5; TRBD2 is a possible D gene (7 bases). V dropped 2 bases and J dropped 5 bases, with 16 bases sitting between them. CDR1 and CDR2 from the germline V gene are SGHRS and YFSETQ. The CDR3 extends over 15 amino acids. The CDR3 is CASSFRGAFGETQYF. The CDR3 DNA is TGCGCCAGCAGCTTCCGGGGGGCTTTTGGTGAGACCCAGTACTTC. The whole variable domain, remainder taken from reference TRBV5-1 and TRBJ2-5, is KAGVTQTPRYLIKTRGQQVTLSCSPISGHRSVSWYQQTPGQGLQFLFEYFSETQRNKGNFPGRFSGRQFSNSRSEMNVSTLELGDSALYLCASSFRGAFGETQYFGPGTRLLVL.

The chain is built from TRBV6-5 and TRBJ2-7, with D tentatively TRBD2 (6 bases). Germline-derived CDR1 and CDR2 are MNHEY and SVGAGI. CDR3 length: 15 residues. V was cut by 0 bases and J by 4 bases, with 13 bases left in between. CDR3 protein: CASSYSSPAGYEQYF. Here the CDR3 DNA reads TGTGCCAGCAGTTACTCGAGTCCCGCGGGATACGAGCAGTACTTC.

The CDR3 reads CASSEGWSYEQYF. The DNA of the CDR3 is TGTGCCAGCAGTGAAGGATGGAGTTACGAGCAGTACTTC. The V and J genes are TRBV25-1 and TRBJ2-7; D not certain. The CDR3 sequence is 13 residues long. With 2 bases removed from V and 4 bases from J, the gap between germline ends came to 9 bases. CDR1 is MGHDK, CDR2 SYGVNS, per germline.

A word on this clone: The sample has other DNA sequences that encode this CDR3 too. As DNA, the CDR3 is TGTGCCAGCAGCCCTACAGGATCCTACGAGCAGTACTTC. As protein: CASSPTGSYEQYF. The genes are TRBV7-9 and TRBJ2-7; TRBD1 might be the D (5 bases). Germline loops: CDR1 SEHNR, CDR2 FQNEAQ (reference sequence). Trimming removed 5 bases at V and 1 base at J, with 9 bases between. CDR3 length equals 13 residues.

The chain recombines TRBV4-1 with TRBJ2-7; 7 nucleotides align to TRBD2. J was trimmed by 2 bases and V by 3 bases; bases with no gene match: 4. CDR3 length: 14 amino acids. In germline, CDR1 is MGHRA, CDR2 YSYEKL. DNA for the CDR3: TGCGCCAGCAGCCAGCTAGCGGAGGCCTACGAGCAGTACTTC. Encoded protein: CASSQLAEAYEQYF.

The V and J genes are TRBV27 and TRBJ2-1, with D perhaps TRBD2 (5 bases). The V and J ends lost 2 bases and 6 bases respectively, with 20 bases between them. Germline V CDR1 and CDR2: MNHEY, SMNVEV (reference sequence). There are 17 residues in the CDR3. The CDR3 is CASSLGIGVGSPNEQFF. DNA of the CDR3: TGTGCCAGCAGTTTAGGGATAGGTGTAGGGAGTCCCAATGAGCAGTTCTTC.

The rearrangement joins TRBV6-5 to TRBJ1-5, with D possibly matching TRBD1 (6 bases). Germline values: CDR1 MNHEY, CDR2 SVGAGI. The V end was cut by 0 bases, the J end by 7 bases, with 10 bases between. This CDR3 spans 14 amino acids. This CDR3 reads CASSYSRGRQPQHF. In DNA form, the CDR3 reads TGTGCCAGCAGTTACTCCAGGGGCCGGCAGCCCCAGCATTTT.

The chain uses TRBV27 and TRBJ2-5; D may be TRBD1 (6 bases). CDR3 length: 16 residues. Germline-derived CDR1 and CDR2 are MNHEY and SMNVEV (reference sequence). Trimming removed 5 bases at V and 0 bases at J, with 16 bases between. Here the CDR3 reads CASSITWTAYQETQYF. Here the CDR3 DNA reads TGTGCCAGCAGTATCACTTGGACAGCGTACCAAGAGACCCAGTACTTC.

The chain joins TRBV28 to TRBJ2-1; possibly TRBD2 for D (6 bases). Germline V gene lookup returns CDR1 MDHEN and CDR2 SYDVKM. The CDR3 has 14 residues. The ends were cut back, 5 bases at V and 8 bases at J, with 16 bases in the middle. CDR3 loop: CASSASRRDHEQFF. The DNA for the CDR3 is TGTGCCAGCAGTGCCTCCAGGAGGGACCATGAGCAGTTCTTC.

The genes are TRBV7-9 and TRBJ1-2; D remains unclear. CDR3 length equals 14 residues. CDR1 and CDR2 from the germline V gene are SEHNR and FQNEAQ (reference sequence). Trimming pared 0 bases from V and 5 bases from J, leaving 10 bases between. The CDR3 DNA sequence: TGTGCCAGCAGCTTAGCTATACAGAGATATGGCTACACCTTC. As protein: CASSLAIQRYGYTF.

This chain connects TRBV11-1 to TRBJ2-2; 7 nucleotides align to TRBD2. V lost 4 bases and J lost 0; bases outside the gene matches: 2. This CDR3 region has 15 residues. Germline CDR1 is SGHAT and CDR2 is FQDESV (reference sequence). The CDR3 here is CASSWTRSNTGELFF. The CDR3 bases are TGTGCCAGCAGCTGGACTAGGTCGAACACCGGGGAGCTGTTTTTT.

The chain links TRBV11-3 to TRBJ2-7, with unresolved D. The ends were cut back, 5 bases at V and 2 bases at J, with 16 bases in the middle. Germline V gene lookup returns CDR1 SGHNT and CDR2 YENEEA. This CDR3 spans 15 amino acids. The CDR3 reads CASSPKQDGAYEQYF. CDR3 coding DNA: TGTGCCAGCAGCCCCAAGCAGGACGGAGCCTACGAGCAGTACTTC.

V and J are TRBV28 and TRBJ2-2; D not certain. V was clipped by 5 bases and J by 3 bases, with 7 bases between them. The CDR3 consists of 13 residues. Germline V CDR1 and CDR2: MDHEN, SYDVKM. The CDR3 sequence: CASSPKDTGELFF. The CDR3, as DNA: TGTGCCAGCAGTCCAAAGGACACCGGGGAGCTGTTTTTT. Supplemented by reference TRBV28 and TRBJ2-2, the full variable domain reads DVKVTQSSRYLVKRTGEKVFLECVQDMDHENMFWYRQDPGLGLRLIYFSYDVKMKEKGDIPEGYSVSREKKERFSLILESASTNQTSMYLCASSPKDTGELFFGEGSRLTVL.

This clone occurred once. V gene TRBV7-9 combines with J gene TRBJ2-1; D possibly corresponds to TRBD1 (5 bases). V shed 5 bases and J shed 2 bases, with 16 bases lying between them. CDR1 is SEHNR and CDR2 is FQNEAQ in the germline V gene (reference sequence). The CDR3 loop spans 16 amino acids. The CDR3 region has the DNA TGTGCCAGCAGCCCTAGGGGTGGGGAACCCTACAATGAGCAGTTCTTC. Its protein is CASSPRGGEPYNEQFF.

The chain employs TRBV6-1 and TRBJ2-1, with 7 bases lining up with TRBD2. The V and J ends lost 8 bases and 4 bases, in that order; junction bases with no gene match: 5. This CDR3 is built from 13 residues. Germline values: CDR1 MNHNS, CDR2 SASEGT. The CDR3 DNA is TGTGCCAGCGGGCTAGCGGTATACAATGAGCAGTTCTTC. Amino acids: CASGLAVYNEQFF.

Of note for this clone: Other DNA sequences in this sample translate to the same CDR3. The chain uses TRBV9 and TRBJ2-1; a weak D match, TRBD2 (5 bases). Trimming removed 0 bases at V and 0 bases at J, with 7 bases between. The CDR3 sequence is 15 residues long. Germline CDR1 is SGDLS and CDR2 is YYNGEE. The DNA of the CDR3 is TGTGCCAGCAGCGTAGGCACTAGCTCCTACAATGAGCAGTTCTTC. The encoded protein is CASSVGTSSYNEQFF.

The chain recombines TRBV28 with TRBJ2-7; tentative D call: TRBD1 (7 bases). Germline V gene lookup returns CDR1 MDHEN and CDR2 SYDVKM. The ends were cut back, 5 bases at V and 3 bases at J, with 23 bases in the middle. CDR3 length: 17 residues. DNA for the CDR3: TGTGCCAGCAGTGGCGGCCTTTGGTCAGGGGGGAACTACGAGCAGTACTTC. Translation gives CASSGGLWSGGNYEQYF.

This clone was picked up one time. The chain carries TRBV29-1 and TRBJ2-5; D may be TRBD2 (5 bases). The V and J ends lost 3 bases and 5 bases respectively, with 16 bases between them. Germline V gene lookup returns CDR1 SQVTM and CDR2 ANQGSEA. The CDR3 length is 14 residues. The CDR3 protein is CSVDVLDLGETQYF. CDR3 sequence (DNA): TGCAGCGTTGATGTACTAGACCTCGGGGAGACCCAGTACTTC.

The chain joins TRBV6-5 to TRBJ2-3, with a possible D match to TRBD2 (5 bases). The germline CDR1 and CDR2 sequences are MNHEY and SVGAGI. The CDR3 extends over 16 amino acids. The V end was cut by 0 bases, the J end by 0 bases, with 10 bases between. The CDR3 DNA reads TGTGCCAGCAGTTACTCGATACGGGAAAGCACAGATACGCAGTATTTT. This translates into CASSYSIRESTDTQYF.

Remarks on this clone: Other nucleotide sequences in the sample specify the same CDR3. V gene TRBV27 combines with J gene TRBJ2-2; no clear D gene. The germline gives CDR1 MNHEY, CDR2 SMNVEV (reference sequence). Trimming shortened V by 5 bases and J by 4 bases, and 8 bases separated the two germline ends. This CDR3 has 13 amino acids. The CDR3 spells CASSPQITGELFF. CDR3 sequence (DNA): TGTGCCAGCAGTCCTCAGATCACCGGGGAGCTGTTTTTT.

CDR3 protein: CAILDEGYNEQFF. In nucleotides, the CDR3 is TGTGCCATTCTGGATGAAGGCTACAATGAGCAGTTCTTC. The chain has TRBV10-3 and TRBJ2-1; no clear D gene. CDR3 size: 13 residues. Germline-derived CDR1 and CDR2 are ENHRY and SYGVKD. Trimming took off 9 bases at V and 3 bases at J, with 12 bases between the two ends.